There are a few counts of the clone carrying this T cell receptor (beta chain). The source of the sample is a study of PD-1 blockade in classical Hodgkin lymphoma. Brentuximab vedotin exposure varied, and every patient relapsed after autologous stem cell transplantation. CDR1 and CDR2 (germline): LNHDA, SQIVND (reference sequence). Trimming removed 5 bases from V and 0 bases from J; junction bases left unmatched: 2. The CDR3 extends over 14 amino acids. Sequenced by immunoSEQ multiplex PCR; TCRdb stores in-frame clones only, minus some. The repertoire has about 21,000 clones, around two thirds of them found once; the top ten carry more than 5%.

The sequencing used peripheral blood mononuclear cells (PBMCs), collected at baseline. This sequence joins TRBV19 and TRBJ1-1; 8 nucleotides align to TRBD1. The receptor was isolated from a human donor with classical Hodgkin lymphoma. The CDR3 is CASSLDRVNTEAFF. As DNA, the CDR3 is TGTGCCAGTAGTTTGGACAGGGTGAACACTGAAGCTTTCTTT.